This T cell receptor (beta chain) was captured by sequencing in a study of blood T cell repertoires in COVID-19. On the study more broadly: The samples span acute and convalescent COVID-19 from the United States, Italy and Spain.

The V gene end was trimmed by 1 base and the J gene end by 6 bases; junction bases not matched to a gene: 8. The CDR3 sequence is 16 residues long. Germline CDR1 is LGHDT and CDR2 is YNNKEL (reference sequence). Original processing methods: Estimated nucleated cell counts came from reference gene primer amplification. Here immunoSEQ multiplex PCR was the method, and the copy in TCRdb shows in-frame clones only, minus some. V, J and clone size reflect that table, while D and trimming were determined from the DNA. The sample has 110,000 or so clones, 70% to 85% seen once. This clone was seen just once. Material: peripheral blood. The TCR sequence derives from a man in his fifties or sixties with acute or convalescent COVID-19. The chain has TRBV3-1 (or the pseudogene TRBV3-2) and TRBJ2-1; 8 bases map to TRBD2. The CDR3 DNA follows: TGTGCCAGCAGCCAAGGGCCGGGCGGGAGGCTCAATGAGCAGTTCTTC. Translating it yields CASSQGPGGRLNEQFF.